The 7 T cell receptor beta chains presented below share a single source sample, sequenced in a study of T cell repertoires in cytomegalovirus infection. TCRdb recomputed calls from the reads with MiXCR, one row per CDR3 protein. This table holds 500,000 or so distinct CDR3 sequences, approximately 15% found once. Sequenced sample: CD8+ T cells from PBMCs. The receptors were gathered from a human donor in good health (CMV status not recorded). Some clones in this sample may be carry-over from other donors' samples.

This clonotype showed up many times. The gene calls are TRBV6-1 and TRBJ1-5, with TRBD1 matching 9 bases. V gave up 5 bases and J gave up 2 bases; unmatched junction bases: 4. This CDR3 has 15 residues. The V gene's germline CDR1 is MNHNS and CDR2 SASEGT. The DNA of the CDR3 is TGTGCCAGCAGTAAGGACAGGGGTGGCAATCAGCCCCAGCATTTT. Its protein is CASSKDRGGNQPQHF.

This clonotype has ten or more counts. The V call is TRBV28, the J call TRBJ1-4, with a possible D match to TRBD1 (5 bases). The V gene lost 5 bases and the J gene lost 4 bases, with 11 bases spanning the gap. This CDR3 is 14 amino acids long. Germline CDR1 reads MDHEN; CDR2 reads SYDVKM. CDR3 bases: TGTGCCAGCAGTCTCGGGACGGTTAATGAAAAACTGTTTTTT. Its translation: CASSLGTVNEKLFF.

This clonotype was detected only a few times. J is TRBJ1-3 and V is TRBV4-2; tentatively, D is TRBD1 (5 bases). V lost 1 base and J 4 bases, leaving 11 bases between the germline ends. This CDR3 comprises 15 residues. Germline values: CDR1 LGHNA, CDR2 YNFKEQ. For the CDR3, the DNA is TGTGCCAGCAGCCAAGCCAGGGCTGGCGGAAACACCATATATTTT. Its protein is CASSQARAGGNTIYF.

This clonotype appeared many times. The J gene is TRBJ2-1, the V gene TRBV7-6; D may be TRBD1 (6 bases). This CDR3 has 13 amino acids. Germline values: CDR1 SGHVS, CDR2 FNYEAQ. Trimming shortened V by 6 bases and J by 8 bases, and 14 bases separated the two germline ends. CDR3 sequence (DNA): TGTGCCAGCAGGCTGGCAGGGGATGATGAGCAGTTCTTC. This codes for CASRLAGDDEQFF.

The table lists this clonotype with many counts. This chain links TRBV7-6 with TRBJ2-6, with D maybe TRBD1 (5 bases). Germline V CDR1 and CDR2: SGHVS, FNYEAQ. CDR3 length: 18 amino acids. V was cut by 1 base and J by 3 bases, with 16 bases left in between. CDR3 DNA: TGTGCCAGCAGCTTAGGGGCCAGGGAAGCAAGTGGGGCCAACGTCCTGACTTTC. It encodes CASSLGAREASGANVLTF.

V and J are TRBV19 and TRBJ1-3, with D uncertain. Germline lookup yields CDR1 LNHDA and CDR2 SQIVND (reference sequence). The CDR3 spans 15 residues. Trimming shortened V by 2 bases and J by 4 bases, and 12 bases separated the two germline ends. CDR3 sequence: CASSISGPGGNTIYF. The DNA for the CDR3 is TGTGCCAGTAGTATATCGGGTCCCGGCGGAAACACCATATATTTT.

The chain employs TRBV27 and TRBJ2-6; the D gene is possibly TRBD1 (5 bases). Trimming removed 4 bases from V and 0 bases from J, with 13 bases in between. CDR3 length: 17 amino acids. In germline, CDR1 is MNHEY, CDR2 SMNVEV (reference sequence). CDR3: CASSSLMTASGANVLTF. CDR3 sequence (DNA): TGTGCCAGCAGTTCCCTTATGACAGCCTCTGGGGCCAACGTCCTGACTTTC.